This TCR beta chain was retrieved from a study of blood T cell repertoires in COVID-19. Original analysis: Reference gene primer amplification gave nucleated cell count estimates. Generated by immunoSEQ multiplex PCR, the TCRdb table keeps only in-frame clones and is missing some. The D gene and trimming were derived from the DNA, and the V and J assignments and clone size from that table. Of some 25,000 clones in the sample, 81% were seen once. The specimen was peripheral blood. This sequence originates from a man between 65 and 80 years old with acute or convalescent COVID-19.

CDR3 bases: TGTGCCAGCAGCGTAGATGGGACAGCTCTAGACACTGAAGCTTTCTTT. Amino acids: CASSVDGTALDTEAFF. This chain links TRBV9 with TRBJ1-1; 7 nucleotides line up with TRBD1. After removal of 0 bases from V and 3 bases from J, the junction contained 8 bases not matched to a gene. The CDR3 spans 16 residues. From germline, CDR1 is SGDLS and CDR2 YYNGEE.